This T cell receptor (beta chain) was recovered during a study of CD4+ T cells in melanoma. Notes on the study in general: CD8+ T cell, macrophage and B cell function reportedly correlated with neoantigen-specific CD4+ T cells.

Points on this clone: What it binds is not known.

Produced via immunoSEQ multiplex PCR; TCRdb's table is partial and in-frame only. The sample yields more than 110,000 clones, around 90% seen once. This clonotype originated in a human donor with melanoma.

CDR3: CATAGSTDTQYF. CDR3 nucleotides: TGTGCCACCGCCGGTAGCACAGATACGCAGTATTTT. V is TRBV15 and J is TRBJ2-3; D not certain. CDR1 and CDR2 (germline): LNHNV, YYDKDF (reference sequence). V dropped 8 bases and J dropped 0 bases, with 6 bases sitting between them. The CDR3 sequence is 12 residues long.